The rows below give T cell receptor beta chains drawn from one sample of a study of human T cells and chemical hapten exposure. TCRdb ran MiXCR on the RACE reads and lists one entry per CDR3 protein. Among around 180,000 distinct CDR3 sequences listed, under 35% were seen once. The sample consisted of whole blood, taken in connection with sensitization to the hapten diphenylcyclopropenone (DPC). These receptor sequences come from a woman aged 25 to 45 with alopecia areata. Some clones in this sample may be carry-over from other donors' samples. The CDR3 runs from the conserved cysteine through the conserved F or W. Each record gives: CDR3 DNA, CDR3 protein, clone size, D gene, J gene, V gene. The D gene is left open where the match is weak. The size field is filled for only some rows; it gives once, few, many or a size class.

cdr3_nt: TGTGCCAGCAGCTTAGGGGACAGCGTGAATCAGCCCCAGCATTTT; cdr3_aa: CASSLGDSVNQPQHF; clone_size: many; d_call: TRBD1; j_call: TRBJ1-5; v_call: TRBV11-2
cdr3_nt: TGCGCCAGCAGCCAAGCTAGCGGGAGTCGCACAGATACGCAGTATTTT; cdr3_aa: CASSQASGSRTDTQYF; clone_size: few; d_call: TRBD2; j_call: TRBJ2-3; v_call: TRBV4-3
cdr3_nt: TGTGCCAGCAAGATTGTCCTTAGCACAGATACGCAGTATTTT; cdr3_aa: CASKIVLSTDTQYF; clone_size: .; d_call: .; j_call: TRBJ2-3; v_call: TRBV2
cdr3_nt: TGTGCCAGCAGTTTAGCACAGCCGAACACTGAAGCTTTCTTT; cdr3_aa: CASSLAQPNTEAFF; clone_size: .; d_call: .; j_call: TRBJ1-1; v_call: TRBV28
cdr3_nt: TGTGCCAGCAGCCTTCCCCCCGGGACTACTAACTACGAGCAGTACTTC; cdr3_aa: CASSLPPGTTNYEQYF; clone_size: .; d_call: TRBD2; j_call: TRBJ2-7; v_call: TRBV7-8
cdr3_nt: TGCAGTGCTAGTTTTACAGGGGGAGCTGCAGATACGCAGTATTTT; cdr3_aa: CSASFTGGAADTQYF; clone_size: .; d_call: TRBD1; j_call: TRBJ2-3; v_call: TRBV20-1
cdr3_nt: TGTGCCAGCAGCCAGAGACGGGGAGAGACCCAGTACTTC; cdr3_aa: CASSQRRGETQYF; clone_size: .; d_call: .; j_call: TRBJ2-5; v_call: TRBV7-2
cdr3_nt: TGCGCCAGCAGCCACCTACCCGAGGCCTACAATGAGCAGTTCTTC; cdr3_aa: CASSHLPEAYNEQFF; clone_size: .; d_call: .; j_call: TRBJ2-1; v_call: TRBV4-3
cdr3_nt: TGTGCCAGCAGGAGGACAGCAGCCTCCGGGAATCAGCCCCAGCATTTT; cdr3_aa: CASRRTAASGNQPQHF; clone_size: once; d_call: .; j_call: TRBJ1-5; v_call: TRBV28
cdr3_nt: TGTGCCAGCTCACCAAGCGGTATTAAGGACACTGAAGCTTTCTTT; cdr3_aa: CASSPSGIKDTEAFF; clone_size: .; d_call: .; j_call: TRBJ1-1; v_call: TRBV18
cdr3_nt: TGTGCCAGCAGTTTAGGGGGCAGTGCGGGCTATGGCTACACCTTC; cdr3_aa: CASSLGGSAGYGYTF; clone_size: once; d_call: .; j_call: TRBJ1-2; v_call: TRBV28
cdr3_nt: TGCAGCGTCGGTAGCGGGGGAGAGACCCAGTACTTC; cdr3_aa: CSVGSGGETQYF; clone_size: .; d_call: TRBD2; j_call: TRBJ2-5; v_call: TRBV29-1
cdr3_nt: TGTGCCAGCAGTTTTTCCCCTTTTGGCAATCAGCCCCAGCATTTT; cdr3_aa: CASSFSPFGNQPQHF; clone_size: .; d_call: .; j_call: TRBJ1-5; v_call: TRBV27
cdr3_nt: TGTGCCAGCAGACCAACCCGCGGGGGGGGCAGGGAGACCCAGTACTTC; cdr3_aa: CASRPTRGGGRETQYF; clone_size: .; d_call: TRBD2; j_call: TRBJ2-5; v_call: TRBV12-3/TRBV12-4
cdr3_nt: TGTGCCAGCAGCGTAGGGTCGGTCCAGGGGAATGAGCAGTTCTTC; cdr3_aa: CASSVGSVQGNEQFF; clone_size: few; d_call: .; j_call: TRBJ2-1; v_call: TRBV9
cdr3_nt: TGTGCCAGCAGTCCCTCCGCGGGTGAACGCACCAATGAGCAGTTCTTC; cdr3_aa: CASSPSAGERTNEQFF; clone_size: .; d_call: .; j_call: TRBJ2-1; v_call: TRBV6-2/TRBV6-3
cdr3_nt: TGTGCCAGCAGCACCAGGGGAGGGGGCCTTCGGAATGAGCAGTTCTTC; cdr3_aa: CASSTRGGGLRNEQFF; clone_size: .; d_call: .; j_call: TRBJ2-1; v_call: TRBV7-2
cdr3_nt: TGTGCCAGCAGCCTTGGGACAGGGGGCTCCGGGGAGCTGTTTTTT; cdr3_aa: CASSLGTGGSGELFF; clone_size: .; d_call: TRBD1; j_call: TRBJ2-2; v_call: TRBV11-3
cdr3_nt: TGTGCCAGCAGCCTAACCGGGACATCTTATAGCAATCAGCCCCAGCATTTT; cdr3_aa: CASSLTGTSYSNQPQHF; clone_size: .; d_call: .; j_call: TRBJ1-5; v_call: TRBV5-6
cdr3_nt: TGTGCCAGCAGTTTCCGGGACTCCTACGAGCAGTACTTC; cdr3_aa: CASSFRDSYEQYF; clone_size: few; d_call: .; j_call: TRBJ2-7; v_call: TRBV7-2
cdr3_nt: TGCAGTGCTAGAGCGGGCCACGGTTCCAATGAGCAGTTCTTC; cdr3_aa: CSARAGHGSNEQFF; clone_size: .; d_call: .; j_call: TRBJ2-1; v_call: TRBV20-1
cdr3_nt: TGCAGTGCTAACGTTTTTACGGAAGCTAACTATGGCTACACCTTC; cdr3_aa: CSANVFTEANYGYTF; clone_size: many; d_call: .; j_call: TRBJ1-2; v_call: TRBV20-1